The present TCR beta chain was sequenced within a study of post-analysis software for immune sequencing data. Across the study: Relapsing-remitting, secondary progressive and progressive-relapsing multiple sclerosis courses were included.

Trimming took 4 bases from V and 2 from J; bases not matched to a gene: 6. CDR1 SQVTM and CDR2 ANQGSEA come from the germline V gene. This CDR3 spans 14 amino acids. The study's findings and limits: Relative to controls, patients had five TRBV segments at higher frequency, with TRBV5-6, TRBV5-1 and TRBV20-1 among these.

Incorporated into the TCR beta cDNA libraries were unique molecular identifiers, which served to reduce PCR and sequencing biases. From the PCR reads, TCRdb called clonotypes with MiXCR, one entry per CDR3 protein. The sample lists about 500,000 distinct CDR3 sequences; approximately 46% were seen once. This clonotype was detected only a few times. Its matching antigen is unknown. The material sequenced was blood. The receptor comes from a girl under 18 with multiple sclerosis. The rearrangement joins TRBV29-1 to TRBJ1-2, with 8 bases lining up with TRBD1. This CDR3 reads CSVGPRQGNYGYTF. In nucleotides, the CDR3 is TGCAGCGTTGGCCCCAGACAGGGGAACTATGGCTACACCTTC.